The 13 T cell receptor beta chains below come from one sample, sequenced in a study of blood T cell repertoires in COVID-19. Clones were sequenced by immunoSEQ multiplex PCR, and TCRdb holds only the in-frame ones, with some missing. The sample has 130,000 or so clones; roughly 89% are singletons. Sequences were obtained from peripheral blood. Source of these receptors: a woman aged 45-60 years with acute or convalescent COVID-19.

J is TRBJ2-2 and V is TRBV5-4; a possible D gene is TRBD2 (7 bases). Germline values: CDR1 SGHNT, CDR2 YYREEE (reference sequence). This CDR3 is 17 amino acids long. The V gene lost 3 bases and the J gene lost 0 bases, with 15 bases spanning the gap. Here the CDR3 reads CASSSGGRPANTGELFF. Here the CDR3 DNA reads TGTGCCAGCAGCTCCGGGGGGCGGCCCGCGAACACCGGGGAGCTGTTTTTT.

The V gene is TRBV27, the J gene TRBJ1-2; D is ambiguous. V lost 5 bases, J lost 4 bases, and 14 bases lay in between. The CDR3 is 14 amino acids. The germline V gene has CDR1 MNHEY and CDR2 SMNVEV (reference sequence). In DNA form, the CDR3 reads TGTGCCAGCAGTAAGGCAGGAGGTGCCTATGGCTACACCTTC. Translating it yields CASSKAGGAYGYTF.

This clone appeared a few times. V and J are TRBV7-2 and TRBJ2-5, with a weak D call TRBD1 (5 bases). Germline V CDR1 and CDR2: SGHTA, FQGNSA. Deletions cut 1 base from V and 2 bases from J, with 11 bases between. This CDR3 comprises 15 residues. The DNA for the CDR3 is TGTGCCAGCAGCTTAGTAGGGGTACAGCAAGAGACCCAGTACTTC. Encoded protein: CASSLVGVQQETQYF. The entire variable domain, with the rest obtained from reference TRBV7-2 and TRBJ2-5, is as follows: GAGVSQSPSNKVTEKGKDVELRCDPISGHTALYWYRQSLGQGLEFLIYFQGNSAPDKSGLPSDRFSAERTGGSVSTLTIQRTQQEDSAVYLCASSLVGVQQETQYFGPGTRLLVL.

V is TRBV23-1 and J is TRBJ2-7, with D unclear. TRBV23-1 is known as an ORF, though its function is uncertain. The CDR3 is made up of 14 amino acids. V shed 0 bases and J shed 6 bases, with 12 bases lying between them. CDR3 in DNA: TGCGCCAGCAGTCAATCAAGTGGGCAATGCGAGCAGTACTTC. Translating it yields CASSQSSGQCEQYF.

The genes are TRBV18 and TRBJ2-3, with D tentatively TRBD2 (6 bases). The germline gives CDR1 KGHSH, CDR2 LQKENI. Between the trimmed V and J ends, which lost 4 bases and 1 base, there was a span of 12 bases. This CDR3 contains 15 residues. CDR3 region: CASSLAVSGTDTQYF. CDR3 DNA sequence: TGTGCCAGCTCACTAGCGGTCTCGGGCACAGATACGCAGTATTTT. The whole variable domain, filled in from reference TRBV18 and TRBJ2-3, reads NAGVMQNPRHLVRRRGQEARLRCSPMKGHSHVYWYRQLPEEGLKFMVYLQKENIIDESGMPKERFSAEFPKEGPSILRIQQVVRGDSAAYFCASSLAVSGTDTQYFGPGTRLTVL.

The chain joins TRBV6-5 to TRBJ2-2; D is ambiguous. Germline loops: CDR1 MNHEY, CDR2 SVGAGI. V lost 6 bases to trimming and J lost 5 bases, with 10 bases between them. The CDR3 runs 13 residues. CDR3 sequence: CASRPQATGELFF. The CDR3 DNA follows: TGTGCCAGCAGACCCCAGGCGACCGGGGAGCTGTTTTTT.

V is TRBV29-1 and J is TRBJ2-7; 7 nucleotides line up with TRBD2. The J segment lost 7 bases and the V segment lost 6 bases, leaving 6 bases of the junction unmatched. Germline V lookup: CDR1 SQVTM, CDR2 ANQGSEA. This CDR3 contains 11 residues. CDR3 in amino acids: CSVGRGEEQYF. CDR3 nucleotide sequence: TGCAGCGTGGGACGGGGGGAAGAGCAGTACTTC.

This clone was recorded only once. J is TRBJ1-2 and V is TRBV11-2; D possibly corresponds to TRBD1 (6 bases). In germline, CDR1 is SGHAT, CDR2 FQNNGV. This CDR3 spans 14 amino acids. The V and J ends lost 1 base and 3 bases respectively, with 9 bases between them. For the CDR3, the DNA is TGTGCCAGCAGCTTAGGGCAGGGGTACTATGGCTACACCTTC. The encoded protein is CASSLGQGYYGYTF.

The rearrangement joins TRBV7-8 to TRBJ1-5; 9 positions agree with TRBD1. The CDR3 spans 14 residues. V gave up 5 bases and J gave up 5 bases; unmatched junction bases: 4. CDR1 and CDR2 (germline): SGHVS, FQNEAQ. The CDR3 is CASSQDRGYQPQHF. CDR3 nucleotides: TGTGCCAGCAGCCAAGACAGGGGGTATCAGCCCCAGCATTTT. The whole variable domain, remainder taken from reference TRBV7-8 and TRBJ1-5, is GAGVSQSPRYKVAKRGQDVALRCDPISGHVSLFWYQQALGQGPEFLTYFQNEAQLDKSGLPSDRFFAERPEGSVSTLKIQRTQQEDSAVYLCASSQDRGYQPQHFGDGTRLSIL.

This chain links TRBV6-5 with TRBJ1-5; TRBD1 is a possible D gene (6 bases). With 10 bases removed from V and 6 bases from J, the gap between germline ends came to 16 bases. The length of the CDR3 is 13 residues. Germline CDR1 is MNHEY and CDR2 is SVGAGI. The CDR3 reads CATAQGHGQPQHF. DNA of the CDR3: TGTGCCACCGCACAGGGCCATGGTCAGCCCCAGCATTTT.

The V gene is TRBV24-1, the J gene TRBJ1-5; tentative D call: TRBD1 (6 bases). V lost 5 bases to trimming and J lost 5 bases, with 12 bases between them. CDR1 KGHDR and CDR2 SFDVKD come from the germline V gene. The CDR3 is 14 amino acids. The CDR3 DNA reads TGTGCCACCAGTGGCCGACAGGCATATCAGCCCCAGCATTTT. It encodes CATSGRQAYQPQHF.

The chain is built from TRBV6-2 or TRBV6-3 and TRBJ2-4, with D possibly TRBD1 on 5 matching bases. Germline V CDR1 and CDR2: MNHEY, SVGEGT. Between the trimmed V and J ends, which lost 0 bases and 6 bases, there was a span of 12 bases. The CDR3 extends over 15 amino acids. The CDR3 coding sequence is TGTGCCAGCAGTTACTCCAGCCAGGGCAGAAACATTCAGTACTTC. It encodes CASSYSSQGRNIQYF.

V gene TRBV6-5 combines with J gene TRBJ1-2; TRBD1 is a possible D gene (5 bases). The germline gives CDR1 MNHEY, CDR2 SVGAGI. The CDR3 has 12 amino acids. V was clipped by 8 bases and J by 5 bases, with 12 bases between them. CDR3 bases: TGTGCCAGCTCTCGACGGGGGTATGGCTACACCTTC. Residues: CASSRRGYGYTF.